This passage covers 7 T cell receptor beta chains from one sample sequenced in a study of cytomegalovirus exposure and HLA in healthy donors. The primer mix had 60 Vbeta and 13 Jbeta primers. The assay was immunoSEQ multiplex PCR, and TCRdb's table has in-frame clones only and misses some. Altogether 150,000 or so clones are present, about 84% being singletons, with the ten largest covering approximately 1.2%. Sequencing input: PBMCs. The receptors stem from a man aged 45-60 years in good health and CMV-seropositive.

V gene TRBV6-5 combines with J gene TRBJ2-4; the D gene is possibly TRBD2 (7 bases). V lost 1 base, J lost 6 bases, and 16 bases lay in between. This CDR3 contains 16 residues. CDR1 and CDR2 (germline): MNHEY, SVGAGI. CDR3 protein: CASSYLRGGSGNIQYF. CDR3 coding DNA: TGTGCCAGCAGTTACTTGAGGGGGGGGAGTGGAAACATTCAGTACTTC.

This clone has more than one count but fewer than ten. This rearrangement joins TRBV10-3 to TRBJ2-3, with 7 bases matching TRBD1. V lost 6 bases, J lost 6 bases, and 15 bases stayed unmatched. The CDR3 sequence is 16 residues long. Germline lookup yields CDR1 ENHRY and CDR2 SYGVKD. The CDR3: CAISQPSGQSTDTQYF. The CDR3 coding sequence is TGTGCCATCAGCCAACCGTCGGGACAGTCTACGGATACGCAGTATTTT.

The chain links TRBV15 to TRBJ1-2, with 8 bases matching TRBD1. The junction had 6 bases not matched to a gene; V was cut back by 5 bases and J by 4 bases. CDR3 size: 14 residues. Germline CDR1 LNHNV, CDR2 YYDKDF (reference sequence). The CDR3: CATSPNRGVYGYTF. CDR3 bases: TGTGCCACCAGCCCCAACAGGGGGGTCTATGGCTACACCTTC.

This clone was recorded only once. This chain uses TRBV7-2 with TRBJ2-1, with TRBD2 matching 12 bases. This CDR3 comprises 15 residues. Germline V CDR1 and CDR2: SGHTA, FQGNSA. The V gene end was trimmed by 7 bases and the J gene end by 10 bases; junction bases not matched to a gene: 11. CDR3 sequence reads: CASNPSLAGGQEQFF. The CDR3 bases are TGTGCCAGCAACCCCTCACTAGCGGGAGGCCAGGAGCAGTTCTTC.

The chain couples TRBV7-2 to TRBJ2-7, with 7 bases aligning to TRBD2. The V and J ends lost 4 bases and 6 bases, in that order; junction bases with no gene match: 3. Germline assignment: CDR1 SGHTA and CDR2 FQGNSA. The CDR3 totals 12 residues. CDR3 amino acids: CASSSSGGEQYF. Written as DNA, the CDR3 is TGTGCCAGCAGCTCGTCGGGAGGCGAGCAGTACTTC.

The CDR3 region is CAWSRPGFFNYGYTF. CDR3 nucleotide sequence: TGTGCCTGGAGTCGACCAGGATTTTTTAACTATGGCTACACCTTC. V is TRBV30 and J is TRBJ1-2; D unresolved. The germline gives CDR1 GTSNPN, CDR2 SVGIG (reference sequence). This CDR3 has 15 amino acids. Trimming took off 2 bases at V and 1 base at J, with 14 bases between the two ends.

V usage is TRBV18 and J usage is TRBJ2-6, with TRBD1 as a possible D gene (6 bases). CDR3 length equals 16 residues. V was trimmed by 4 bases and J by 3 bases, leaving 13 bases between them. Germline V CDR1 and CDR2: KGHSH, LQKENI. This CDR3 is CASSLHRDVGANVLTF. The CDR3 bases are TGTGCCAGCTCACTGCACAGGGACGTTGGGGCCAACGTCCTGACTTTC.